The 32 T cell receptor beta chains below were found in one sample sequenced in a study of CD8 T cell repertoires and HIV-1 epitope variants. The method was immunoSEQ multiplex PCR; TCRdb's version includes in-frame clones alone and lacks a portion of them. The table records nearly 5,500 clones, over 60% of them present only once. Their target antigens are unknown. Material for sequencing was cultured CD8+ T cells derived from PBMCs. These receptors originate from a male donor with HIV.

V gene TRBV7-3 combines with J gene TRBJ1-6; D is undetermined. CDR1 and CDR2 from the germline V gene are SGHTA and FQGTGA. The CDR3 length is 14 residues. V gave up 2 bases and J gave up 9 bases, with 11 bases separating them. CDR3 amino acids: CASSLGPDGSPLHF. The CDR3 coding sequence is TGTGCCAGCAGCTTAGGCCCGGACGGTTCACCCCTCCACTTT.

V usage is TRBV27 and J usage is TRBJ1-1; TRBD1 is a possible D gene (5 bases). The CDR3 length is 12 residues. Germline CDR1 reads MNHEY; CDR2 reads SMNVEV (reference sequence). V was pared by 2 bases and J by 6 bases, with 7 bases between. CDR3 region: CASSLGGAEAFF. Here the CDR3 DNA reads TGTGCCAGCAGTTTAGGGGGGGCTGAAGCTTTCTTT.

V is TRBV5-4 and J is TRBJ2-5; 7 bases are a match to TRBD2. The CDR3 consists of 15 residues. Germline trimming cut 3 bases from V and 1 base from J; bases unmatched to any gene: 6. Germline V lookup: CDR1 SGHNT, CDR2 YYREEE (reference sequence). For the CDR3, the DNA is TGTGCCAGCAGCTGGGGACCGGGGGGCCAAGAGACCCAGTACTTC. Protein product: CASSWGPGGQETQYF.

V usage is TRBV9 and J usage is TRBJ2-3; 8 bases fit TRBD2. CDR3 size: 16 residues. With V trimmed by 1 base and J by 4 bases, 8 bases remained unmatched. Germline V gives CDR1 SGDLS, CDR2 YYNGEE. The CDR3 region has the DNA TGTGCCAGCAGCGTAATGGTTGGCGGGGGGTCAGATACGCAGTATTTT. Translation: CASSVMVGGGSDTQYF.

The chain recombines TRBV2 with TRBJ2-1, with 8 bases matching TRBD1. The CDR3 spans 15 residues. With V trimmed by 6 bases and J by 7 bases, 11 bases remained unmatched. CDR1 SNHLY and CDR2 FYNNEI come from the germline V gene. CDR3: CASRLPGQVENEQFF. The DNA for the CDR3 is TGTGCCAGCAGACTTCCGGGACAGGTAGAAAATGAGCAGTTCTTC.

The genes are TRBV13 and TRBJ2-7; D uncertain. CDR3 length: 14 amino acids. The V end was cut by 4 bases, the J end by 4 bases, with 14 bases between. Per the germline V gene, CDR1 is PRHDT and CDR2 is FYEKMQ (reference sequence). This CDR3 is CASSSAQVVYEQYF. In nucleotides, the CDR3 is TGTGCCAGCAGCTCCGCACAAGTAGTATACGAGCAGTACTTC.

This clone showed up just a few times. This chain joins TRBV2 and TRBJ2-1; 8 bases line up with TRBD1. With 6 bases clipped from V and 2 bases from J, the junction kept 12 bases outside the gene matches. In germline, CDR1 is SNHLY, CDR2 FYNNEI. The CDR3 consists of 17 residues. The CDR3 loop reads CASSSIGQGATYNEQFF. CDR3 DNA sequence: TGTGCCAGCAGCTCCATCGGGCAGGGGGCCACCTACAATGAGCAGTTCTTC.

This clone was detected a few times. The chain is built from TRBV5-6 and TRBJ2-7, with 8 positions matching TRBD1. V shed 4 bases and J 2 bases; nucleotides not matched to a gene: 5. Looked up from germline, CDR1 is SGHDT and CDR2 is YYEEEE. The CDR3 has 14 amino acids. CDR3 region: CASSGGQAPYEQYF. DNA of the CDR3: TGTGCCAGCAGCGGGGGACAGGCCCCCTACGAGCAGTACTTC.

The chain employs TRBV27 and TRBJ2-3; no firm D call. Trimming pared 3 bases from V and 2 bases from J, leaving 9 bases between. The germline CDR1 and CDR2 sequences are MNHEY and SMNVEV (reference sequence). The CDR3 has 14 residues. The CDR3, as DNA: TGTGCCAGCAGTTTGGGCGGCCCCACAGATACGCAGTATTTT. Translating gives CASSLGGPTDTQYF.

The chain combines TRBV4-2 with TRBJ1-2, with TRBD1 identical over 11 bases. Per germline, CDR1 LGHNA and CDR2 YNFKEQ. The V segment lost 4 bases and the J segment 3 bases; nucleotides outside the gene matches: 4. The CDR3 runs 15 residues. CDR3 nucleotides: TGTGCCAGCAGCCCGGGACAGGGGGTCGACTATGGCTACACCTTC. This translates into CASSPGQGVDYGYTF.

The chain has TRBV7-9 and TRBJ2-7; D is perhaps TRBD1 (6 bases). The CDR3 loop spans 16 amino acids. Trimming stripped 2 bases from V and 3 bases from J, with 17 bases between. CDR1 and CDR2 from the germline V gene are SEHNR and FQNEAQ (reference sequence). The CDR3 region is CASSLTQGPSRYEQYF. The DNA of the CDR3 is TGTGCCAGCAGCTTAACGCAGGGGCCCTCCCGCTACGAGCAGTACTTC.

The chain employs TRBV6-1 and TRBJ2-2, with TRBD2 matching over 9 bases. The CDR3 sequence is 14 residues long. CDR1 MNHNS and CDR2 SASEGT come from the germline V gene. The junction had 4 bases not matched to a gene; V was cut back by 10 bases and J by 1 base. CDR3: CATSSGVNTGELFF. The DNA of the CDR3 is TGTGCCACCTCTAGCGGGGTGAACACCGGGGAGCTGTTTTTT.

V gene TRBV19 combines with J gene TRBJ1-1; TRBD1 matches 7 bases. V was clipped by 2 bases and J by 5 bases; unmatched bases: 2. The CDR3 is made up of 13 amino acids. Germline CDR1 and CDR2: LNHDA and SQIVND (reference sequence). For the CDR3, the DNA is TGTGCCAGTAGTATATCGACAGGGACTGAAGCTTTCTTT. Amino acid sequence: CASSISTGTEAFF.

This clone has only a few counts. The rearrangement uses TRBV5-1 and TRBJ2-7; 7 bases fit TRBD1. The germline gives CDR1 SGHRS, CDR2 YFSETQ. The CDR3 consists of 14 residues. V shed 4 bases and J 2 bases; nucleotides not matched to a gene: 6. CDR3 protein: CASSPGQGAYEQYF. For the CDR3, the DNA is TGCGCCAGCAGCCCAGGGCAGGGGGCCTACGAGCAGTACTTC.

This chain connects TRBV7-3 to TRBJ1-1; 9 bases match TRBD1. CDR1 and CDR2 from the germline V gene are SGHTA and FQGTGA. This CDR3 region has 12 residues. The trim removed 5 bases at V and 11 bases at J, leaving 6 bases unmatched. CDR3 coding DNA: TGTGCCAGCAGCCCCACAGGGGGCTCGGCTTTCTTT. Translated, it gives CASSPTGGSAFF.

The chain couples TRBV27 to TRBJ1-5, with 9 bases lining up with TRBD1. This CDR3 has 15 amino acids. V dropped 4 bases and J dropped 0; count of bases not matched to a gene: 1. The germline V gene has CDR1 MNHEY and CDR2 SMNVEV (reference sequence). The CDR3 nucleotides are TGTGCCAGCAGTTGGGGACAGGGTAGCAATCAGCCCCAGCATTTT. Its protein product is CASSWGQGSNQPQHF.

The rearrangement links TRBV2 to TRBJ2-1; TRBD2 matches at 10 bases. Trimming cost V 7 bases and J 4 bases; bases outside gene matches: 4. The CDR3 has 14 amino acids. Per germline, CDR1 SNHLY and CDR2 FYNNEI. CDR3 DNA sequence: TGTGCCAGCAAGATGACTAGCGGGTACAATGAGCAGTTCTTC. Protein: CASKMTSGYNEQFF. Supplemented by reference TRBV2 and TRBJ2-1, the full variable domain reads EPEVTQTPSHQVTQMGQEVILRCVPISNHLYFYWYRQILGQKVEFLVSFYNNEISEKSEIFDDQFSVERPDGSNFTLKIRSTKLEDSAMYFCASKMTSGYNEQFFGPGTRLTVL.

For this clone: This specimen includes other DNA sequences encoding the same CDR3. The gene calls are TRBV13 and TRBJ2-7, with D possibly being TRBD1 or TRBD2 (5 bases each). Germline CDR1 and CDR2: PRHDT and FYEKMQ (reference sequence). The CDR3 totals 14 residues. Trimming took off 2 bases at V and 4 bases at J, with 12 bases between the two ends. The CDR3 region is CASSLMTGPYEQYF. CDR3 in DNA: TGTGCCAGCAGCTTAATGACGGGGCCTTACGAGCAGTACTTC.

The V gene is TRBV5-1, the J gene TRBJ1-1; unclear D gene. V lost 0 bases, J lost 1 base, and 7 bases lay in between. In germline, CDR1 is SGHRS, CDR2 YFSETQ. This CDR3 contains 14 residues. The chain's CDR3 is CASSLDRQNTEAFF. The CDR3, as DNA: TGCGCCAGCAGCTTGGACAGACAGAACACTGAAGCTTTCTTT.

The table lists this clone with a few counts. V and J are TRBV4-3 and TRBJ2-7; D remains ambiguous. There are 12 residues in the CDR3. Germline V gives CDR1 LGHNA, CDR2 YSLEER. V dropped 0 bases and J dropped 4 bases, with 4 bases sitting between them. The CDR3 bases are TGCGCCAGCAGCCAAGATGGATACGAGCAGTACTTC. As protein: CASSQDGYEQYF.

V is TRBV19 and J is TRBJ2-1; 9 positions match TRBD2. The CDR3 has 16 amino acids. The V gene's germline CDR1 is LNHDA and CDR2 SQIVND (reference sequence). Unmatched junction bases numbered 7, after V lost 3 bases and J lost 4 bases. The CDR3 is CASSMGGRAVYNEQFF. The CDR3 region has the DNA TGTGCCAGTAGTATGGGCGGGAGGGCCGTGTACAATGAGCAGTTCTTC.

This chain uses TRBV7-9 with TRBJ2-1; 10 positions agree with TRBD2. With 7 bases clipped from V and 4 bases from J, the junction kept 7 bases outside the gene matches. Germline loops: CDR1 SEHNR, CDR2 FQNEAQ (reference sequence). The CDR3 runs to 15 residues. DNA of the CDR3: TGTGCCAGCATCCGAGCGGGAGGGCTATACAATGAGCAGTTCTTC. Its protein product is CASIRAGGLYNEQFF.

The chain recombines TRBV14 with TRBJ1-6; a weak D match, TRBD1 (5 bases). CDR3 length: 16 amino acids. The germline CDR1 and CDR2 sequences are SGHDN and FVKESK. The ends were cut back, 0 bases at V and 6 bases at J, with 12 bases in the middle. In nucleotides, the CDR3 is TGTGCCAGCAGCCAAGATCTATGGGGCGGTAATTCACCCCTCCACTTT. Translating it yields CASSQDLWGGNSPLHF.

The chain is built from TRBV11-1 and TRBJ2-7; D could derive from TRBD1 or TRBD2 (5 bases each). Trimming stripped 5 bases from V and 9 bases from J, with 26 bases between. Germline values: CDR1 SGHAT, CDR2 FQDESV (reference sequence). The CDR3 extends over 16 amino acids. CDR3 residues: CASSRNAGTANLWQYF. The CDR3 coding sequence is TGTGCCAGCAGCCGAAACGCCGGGACGGCTAATCTATGGCAGTACTTC.

Here the CDR3 DNA reads TGCGCCAGCAGCCTCCGGACAGGGATCACAGATACGCAGTATTTT. This translates into CASSLRTGITDTQYF. The chain carries TRBV4-3 and TRBJ2-3; the match to TRBD1 covers 8 bases. The CDR3 is 15 residues long. Trimming at V came to 4 bases and at J to 2 bases, leaving 5 bases not matched to a gene. The germline CDR1 and CDR2 sequences are LGHNA and YSLEER.

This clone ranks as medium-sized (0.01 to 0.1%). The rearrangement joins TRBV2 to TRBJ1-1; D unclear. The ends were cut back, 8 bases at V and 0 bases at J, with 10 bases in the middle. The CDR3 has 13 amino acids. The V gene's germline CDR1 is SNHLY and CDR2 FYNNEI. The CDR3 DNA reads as TGTGCCAGCCGTGGAATTATGAACACTGAAGCTTTCTTT. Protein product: CASRGIMNTEAFF.

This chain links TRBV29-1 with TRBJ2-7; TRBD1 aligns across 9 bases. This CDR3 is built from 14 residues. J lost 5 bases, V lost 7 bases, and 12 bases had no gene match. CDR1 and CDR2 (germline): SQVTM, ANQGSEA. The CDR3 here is CSAYLGQGSHEQYF. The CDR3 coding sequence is TGCAGCGCTTACCTTGGACAGGGGAGCCACGAGCAGTACTTC.

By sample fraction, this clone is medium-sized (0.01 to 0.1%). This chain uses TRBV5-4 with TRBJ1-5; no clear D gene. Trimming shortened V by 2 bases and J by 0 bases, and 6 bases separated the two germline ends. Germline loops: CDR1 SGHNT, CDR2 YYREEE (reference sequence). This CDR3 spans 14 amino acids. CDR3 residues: CASSFSGSNQPQHF. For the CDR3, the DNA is TGTGCCAGCAGCTTTTCGGGTAGCAATCAGCCCCAGCATTTT.

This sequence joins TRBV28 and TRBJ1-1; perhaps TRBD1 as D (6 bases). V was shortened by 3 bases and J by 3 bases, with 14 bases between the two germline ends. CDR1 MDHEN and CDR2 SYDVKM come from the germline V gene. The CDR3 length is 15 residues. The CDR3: CASSFQGQKDTEAFF. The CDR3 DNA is TGTGCCAGCAGTTTTCAGGGGCAGAAGGACACTGAAGCTTTCTTT.

CDR3 loop: CASRSLTGGGQPQHF. The CDR3 bases are TGTGCCAGCAGATCCTTGACAGGGGGGGGTCAGCCCCAGCATTTT. This sequence joins TRBV28 and TRBJ1-5; 9 bases map to TRBD1. CDR1 and CDR2 from the germline V gene are MDHEN and SYDVKM. This CDR3 spans 15 amino acids. With V trimmed by 6 bases and J by 6 bases, 9 bases remained unmatched.

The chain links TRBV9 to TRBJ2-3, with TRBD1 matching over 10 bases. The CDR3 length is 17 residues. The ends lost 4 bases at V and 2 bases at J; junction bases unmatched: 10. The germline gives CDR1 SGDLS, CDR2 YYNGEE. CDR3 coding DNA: TGTGCCAGCAGCAGCCGCTGGGGACAGGGGAACACAGATACGCAGTATTTT. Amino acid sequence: CASSSRWGQGNTDTQYF. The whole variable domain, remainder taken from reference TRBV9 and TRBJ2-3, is DSGVTQTPKHLITATGQRVTLRCSPRSGDLSVYWYQQSLDQGLQFLIQYYNGEERAKGNILERFSAQQFPDLHSELNLSSLELGDSALYFCASSSRWGQGNTDTQYFGPGTRLTVL.

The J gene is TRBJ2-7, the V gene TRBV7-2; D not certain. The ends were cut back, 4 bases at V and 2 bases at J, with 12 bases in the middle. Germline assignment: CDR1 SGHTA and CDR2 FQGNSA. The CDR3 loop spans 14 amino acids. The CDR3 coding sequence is TGTGCCAGCAGCTCCGATCCTCTAGCCTACGAGCAGTACTTC. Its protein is CASSSDPLAYEQYF.